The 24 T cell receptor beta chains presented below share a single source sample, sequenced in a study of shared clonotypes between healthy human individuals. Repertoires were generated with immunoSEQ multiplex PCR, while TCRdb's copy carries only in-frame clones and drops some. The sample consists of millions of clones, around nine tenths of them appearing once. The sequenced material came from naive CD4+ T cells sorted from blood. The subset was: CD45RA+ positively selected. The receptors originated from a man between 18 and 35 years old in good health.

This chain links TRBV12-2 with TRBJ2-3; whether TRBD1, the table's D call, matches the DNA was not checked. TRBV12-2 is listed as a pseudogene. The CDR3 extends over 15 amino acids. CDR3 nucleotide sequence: TGTGCAAGTCGCTCGCAGGGGCGCCCCCCGGATACGCAGTATTTT. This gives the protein CASRSQGRPPDTQYF.

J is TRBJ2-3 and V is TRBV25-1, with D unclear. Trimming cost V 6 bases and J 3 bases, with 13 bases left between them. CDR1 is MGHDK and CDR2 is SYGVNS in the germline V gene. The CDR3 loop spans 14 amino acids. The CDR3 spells CASSPILRTDTQYF. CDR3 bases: TGTGCCAGCAGCCCAATATTGAGGACAGATACGCAGTATTTT.

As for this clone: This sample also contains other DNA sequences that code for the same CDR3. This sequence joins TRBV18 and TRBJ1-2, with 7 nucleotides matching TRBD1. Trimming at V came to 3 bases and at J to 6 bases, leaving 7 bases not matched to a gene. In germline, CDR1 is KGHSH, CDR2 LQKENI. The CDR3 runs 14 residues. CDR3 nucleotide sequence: TGTGCCAGCTCACCTCAGGGGGTCAGCGATGGCTACACCTTC. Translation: CASSPQGVSDGYTF.

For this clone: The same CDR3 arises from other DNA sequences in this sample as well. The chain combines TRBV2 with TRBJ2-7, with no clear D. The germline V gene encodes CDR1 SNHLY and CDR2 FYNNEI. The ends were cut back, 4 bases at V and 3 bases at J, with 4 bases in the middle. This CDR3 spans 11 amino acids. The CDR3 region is CASSGSYEQYF. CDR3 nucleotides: TGTGCCAGCAGTGGAAGCTACGAGCAGTACTTC.

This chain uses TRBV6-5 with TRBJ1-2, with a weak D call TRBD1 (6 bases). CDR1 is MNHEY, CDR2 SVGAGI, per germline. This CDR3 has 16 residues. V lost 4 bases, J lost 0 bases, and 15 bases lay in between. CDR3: CASSSLYRVANYGYTF. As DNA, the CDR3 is TGTGCCAGCAGTTCACTCTACAGGGTCGCTAACTATGGCTACACCTTC.

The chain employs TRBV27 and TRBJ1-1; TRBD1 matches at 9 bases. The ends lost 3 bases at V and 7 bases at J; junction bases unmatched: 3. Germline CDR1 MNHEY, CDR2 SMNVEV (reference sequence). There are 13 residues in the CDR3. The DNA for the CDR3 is TGTGCCAGCAGTTTCCCGGGACAGGGTGAAGCTTTCTTT. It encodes CASSFPGQGEAFF.

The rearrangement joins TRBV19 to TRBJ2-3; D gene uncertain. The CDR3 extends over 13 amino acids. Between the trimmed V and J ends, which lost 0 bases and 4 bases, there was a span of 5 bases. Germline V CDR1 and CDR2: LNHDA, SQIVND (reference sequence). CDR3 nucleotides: TGTGCCAGTAGTATAGATTTCGCAGATACGCAGTATTTT. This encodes CASSIDFADTQYF.

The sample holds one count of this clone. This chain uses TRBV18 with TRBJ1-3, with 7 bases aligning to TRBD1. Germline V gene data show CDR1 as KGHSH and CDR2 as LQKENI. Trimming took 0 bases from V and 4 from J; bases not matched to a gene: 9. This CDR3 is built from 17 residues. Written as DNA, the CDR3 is TGTGCCAGCTCACCACCGATCTCTCAGGGGGTCGGAAACACCATATATTTT. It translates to CASSPPISQGVGNTIYF.

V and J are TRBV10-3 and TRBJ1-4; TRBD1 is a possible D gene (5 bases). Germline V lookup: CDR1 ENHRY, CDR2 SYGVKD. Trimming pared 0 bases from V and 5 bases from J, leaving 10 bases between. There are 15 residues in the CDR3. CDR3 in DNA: TGTGCCATCAGTGAGTCGAGGGGAGGGAATGAAAAACTGTTTTTT. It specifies CAISESRGGNEKLFF.

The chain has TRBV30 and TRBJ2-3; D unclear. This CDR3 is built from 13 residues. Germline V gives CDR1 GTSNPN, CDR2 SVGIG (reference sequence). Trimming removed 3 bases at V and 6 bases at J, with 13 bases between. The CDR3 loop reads CAWSGGRSDTQYF. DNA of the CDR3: TGTGCCTGGAGCGGTGGACGGAGCGATACGCAGTATTTT.

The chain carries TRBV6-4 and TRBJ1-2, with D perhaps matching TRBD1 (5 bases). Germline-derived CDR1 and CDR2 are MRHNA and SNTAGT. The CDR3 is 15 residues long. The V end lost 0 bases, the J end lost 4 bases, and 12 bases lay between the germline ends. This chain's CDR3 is CASSDSVTDLYGYTF. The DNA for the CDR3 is TGTGCCAGCAGTGACTCGGTGACAGACCTCTATGGCTACACCTTC.

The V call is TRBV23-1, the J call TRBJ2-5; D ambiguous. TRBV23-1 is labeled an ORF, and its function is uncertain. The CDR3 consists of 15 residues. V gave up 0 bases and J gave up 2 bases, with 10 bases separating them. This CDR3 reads CASSQSWAPQETQYF. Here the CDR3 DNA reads TGCGCCAGCAGTCAATCCTGGGCACCACAAGAGACCCAGTACTTC.

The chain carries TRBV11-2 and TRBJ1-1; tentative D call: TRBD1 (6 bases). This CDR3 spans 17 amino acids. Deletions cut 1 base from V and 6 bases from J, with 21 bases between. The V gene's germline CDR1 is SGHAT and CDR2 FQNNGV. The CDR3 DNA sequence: TGTGCCAGCAGCTTAGTTTCCCCGGGGGCCCTGTCGGCTGAAGCTTTCTTT. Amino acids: CASSLVSPGALSAEAFF.

CDR3 residues: CASSPGNRNTGELFF. The CDR3, as DNA: TGCGCCAGCAGCCCCGGAAACAGGAACACCGGGGAGCTGTTTTTT. The chain joins TRBV5-1 to TRBJ2-2; unclear D gene. V was shortened by 4 bases and J by 1 base, with 11 bases between the two germline ends. Germline V gives CDR1 SGHRS, CDR2 YFSETQ. The CDR3 is 15 residues long.

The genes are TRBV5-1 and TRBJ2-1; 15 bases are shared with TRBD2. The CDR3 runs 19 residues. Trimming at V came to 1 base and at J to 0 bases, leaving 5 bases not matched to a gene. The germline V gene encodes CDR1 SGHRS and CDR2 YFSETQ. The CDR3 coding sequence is TGCGCCAGCAGCTTGTTGGGACTAGCGGGAGGCAGCTCCTACAATGAGCAGTTCTTC. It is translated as CASSLLGLAGGSSYNEQFF.

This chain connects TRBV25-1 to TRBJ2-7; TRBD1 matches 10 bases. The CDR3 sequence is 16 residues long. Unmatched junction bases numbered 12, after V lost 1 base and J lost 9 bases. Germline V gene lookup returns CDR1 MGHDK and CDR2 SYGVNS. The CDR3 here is CASSESTGQGPPGQYF. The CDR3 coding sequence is TGTGCCAGCAGTGAATCAACGGGACAGGGGCCTCCTGGGCAGTACTTC.

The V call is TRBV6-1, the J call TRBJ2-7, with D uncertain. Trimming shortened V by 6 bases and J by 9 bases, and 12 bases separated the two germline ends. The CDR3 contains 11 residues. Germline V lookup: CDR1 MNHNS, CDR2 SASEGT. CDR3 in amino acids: CASRDPPPQYF. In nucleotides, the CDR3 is TGTGCCAGCAGAGACCCTCCGCCGCAGTACTTC.

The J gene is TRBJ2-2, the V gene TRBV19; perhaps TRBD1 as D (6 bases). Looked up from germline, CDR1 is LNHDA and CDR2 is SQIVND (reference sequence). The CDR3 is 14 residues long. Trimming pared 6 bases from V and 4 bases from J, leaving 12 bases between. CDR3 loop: CASSPDSRTGELFF. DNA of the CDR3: TGTGCCAGTAGCCCGGACAGTCGCACCGGGGAGCTGTTTTTT.

CDR3 DNA sequence: TGTGCCAGCAGGCAGGGCCGCTACGAGCAGTACTTC. This gives the protein CASRQGRYEQYF. V is TRBV6-6 and J is TRBJ2-7, with D possibly being TRBD1 (5 bases). Germline CDR1 and CDR2: MNHNY and SVGAGI (reference sequence). The CDR3 runs 12 residues. V lost 6 bases and J 3 bases, leaving 9 bases between the germline ends.

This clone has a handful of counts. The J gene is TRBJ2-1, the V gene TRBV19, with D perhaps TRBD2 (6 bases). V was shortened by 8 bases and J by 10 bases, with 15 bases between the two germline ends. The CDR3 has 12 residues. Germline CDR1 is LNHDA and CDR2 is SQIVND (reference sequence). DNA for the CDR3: TGTGCCAGTTCAAGGGCGGGAAACGAGCAGTTCTTC. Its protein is CASSRAGNEQFF.

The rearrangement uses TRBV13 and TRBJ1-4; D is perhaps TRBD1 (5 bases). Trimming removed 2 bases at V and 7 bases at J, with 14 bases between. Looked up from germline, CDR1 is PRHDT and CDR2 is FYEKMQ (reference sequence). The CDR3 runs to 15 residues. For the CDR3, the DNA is TGTGCCAGCAGCTTAAGTGCAGGGTGGATTGAAAAACTGTTTTTT. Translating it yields CASSLSAGWIEKLFF. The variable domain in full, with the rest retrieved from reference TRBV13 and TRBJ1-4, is AAGVIQSPRHLIKEKRETATLKCYPIPRHDTVYWYQQGPGQDPQFLISFYEKMQSDKGSIPDRFSAQQFSDYHSELNMSSLELGDSALYFCASSLSAGWIEKLFFGSGTQLSVL.

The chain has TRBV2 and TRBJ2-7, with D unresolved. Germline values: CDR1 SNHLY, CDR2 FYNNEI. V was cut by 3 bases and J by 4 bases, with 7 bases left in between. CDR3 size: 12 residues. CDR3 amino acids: CASSDWDYEQYF. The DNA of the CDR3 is TGTGCCAGCAGTGATTGGGATTACGAGCAGTACTTC.

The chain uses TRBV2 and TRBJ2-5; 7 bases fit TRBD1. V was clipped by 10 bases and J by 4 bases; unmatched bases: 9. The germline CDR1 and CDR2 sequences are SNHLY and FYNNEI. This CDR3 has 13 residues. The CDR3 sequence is CATNGAGGETQYF. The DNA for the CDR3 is TGTGCCACAAACGGGGCAGGGGGAGAGACCCAGTACTTC. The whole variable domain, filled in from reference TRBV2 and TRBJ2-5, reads EPEVTQTPSHQVTQMGQEVILRCVPISNHLYFYWYRQILGQKVEFLVSFYNNEISEKSEIFDDQFSVERPDGSNFTLKIRSTKLEDSAMYFCATNGAGGETQYFGPGTRLLVL.

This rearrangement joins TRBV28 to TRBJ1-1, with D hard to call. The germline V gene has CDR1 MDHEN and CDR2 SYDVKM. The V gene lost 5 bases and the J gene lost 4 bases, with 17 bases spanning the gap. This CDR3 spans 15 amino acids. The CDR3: CASSPRLWYSTEAFF. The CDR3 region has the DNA TGTGCCAGCAGTCCACGTTTGTGGTATAGCACTGAAGCTTTCTTT.